These T cell receptor beta chains were read from a single sample in a study of tumor-infiltrating lymphocytes in primary liver carcinoma. TCRdb used MiXCR to reprocess the multiplex PCR reads, holding one entry per CDR3 protein. In the table there are around 35,000 distinct CDR3 sequences, approximately 82% of which are singletons. Sample: tumor-adjacent normal liver tissue. These receptors came from a man between 40 and 49 years old with primary liver carcinoma and hepatitis B virus infection. CDR3s include the opening cysteine and the closing phenylalanine or tryptophan. The D gene is left open where the match is weak. Not every row has a clone size; where given, it reads once, few, many or a size class.

D gene	clone size	J gene	V gene	CDR3 DNA	CDR3 protein
.	medium-sized	TRBJ2-2	TRBV6-1	TGTGCCAGCAGCATTGAGGTTGGGGCCCCCGGGGAGCTGTTTTTT	CASSIEVGAPGELFF
TRBD2	many	TRBJ2-1	TRBV29-1	TGCAGCGTTGAGGCTAGCGGGAGAAGTGAGCAGTTCTTC	CSVEASGRSEQFF
TRBD1	.	TRBJ1-1	TRBV5-5	TGTGCCAGCAGTCCGGAGGACAGGGGGAGGACTGAAGCTTTCTTT	CASSPEDRGRTEAFF
TRBD2	.	TRBJ2-1	TRBV7-9	TGTGCCAGCAGAGGCCCACTAGCGGGGACTGAGAAGTTCTTC	CASRGPLAGTEKFF
TRBD2	few	TRBJ2-3	TRBV6-2/TRBV6-3	TGTGCCAGAAGCTCGGCACTAGCGAATACGCAGTATTTT	CARSSALANTQYF
TRBD1	few	TRBJ1-1	TRBV6-1	TGTGTCAGTAGTGAAGGTGAAGGGCAGGGGGCTAACACTGAAGCTCTCTTT	CVSSEGEGQGANTEALF
.	.	TRBJ2-3	TRBV6-1	TGTGCCAGCAGTGAAGTTTTGCGGAGTCGGCGGGATATGCACTATTTT	CASSEVLRSRRDMHYF
.	medium-sized	TRBJ2-3	TRBV6-1	TGTGCCAGCACCCCCGGGACTGGCTCAGATACGCAGTATTTT	CASTPGTGSDTQYF
TRBD1	.	TRBJ2-4	TRBV6-6	TGTGCCAGCAGTTCCCGGGACAGGGGTCGAATTGCTAAAAACATTCAGTACTTC	CASSSRDRGRIAKNIQYF
TRBD1	once	TRBJ2-7	TRBV29-1	TGCAGCGTCCCAGACAGGGTGGATTATTTTGAGCAGTACTTC	CSVPDRVDYFEQYF
.	.	TRBJ1-6	TRBV5-5	TGTGCCAGCGGCTTCAACCCCAGAGGTTCACCCCTCCACTTT	CASGFNPRGSPLHF
TRBD2	.	TRBJ2-1	TRBV11-2	TGTGTCAGCAGCTACCCCGGGACTAGCGGTAGCAGTGAGCAGTTTTTC	CVSSYPGTSGSSEQFF
TRBD1	.	TRBJ2-4	TRBV11-2	TGTGCCAGCGGCTCTGGGACAGGGGAAAACATTCAGTACTTC	CASGSGTGENIQYF
TRBD1	.	TRBJ2-6	TRBV4-2	TGTGCCAGCAGCCCCATGGACAGGGGGCTAACCGTGGCCAACGTCCTGACTTTC	CASSPMDRGLTVANVLTF
TRBD2	.	TRBJ2-1	TRBV7-8	TGTTCCAGCAGCTTAGTCGGGAGGGGAGAGCACTTCTTC	CSSSLVGRGEHFF
.	.	TRBJ2-1	TRBV10-2	TGCGCCAGCAATGAGTCGAGTCTAGCCGGCAATGAGCAGTTCTTC	CASNESSLAGNEQFF
TRBD2	.	TRBJ2-1	TRBV6-2/TRBV6-3	TGTGCCAGCAGACCCAGGATTAGCGGGAGGACGAATGAGCAGTTCTTC	CASRPRISGRTNEQFF
TRBD2	.	TRBJ2-1	TRBV11-1	TGTGCCAGCAGCATAGGAAAGACTAGCGGGGCCTTACGCTTCGGCAATGGGCAGTTCTTC	CASSIGKTSGALRFGNGQFF
.	.	TRBJ2-5	TRBV20-1	TGCAGTGCTAGAGATGGGTCGGGGAGAGAGATCCAGTACTTC	CSARDGSGREIQYF
.	.	TRBJ2-3	TRBV5-8	TGTGCCACTACCCTGGGGGAGTGTAACACATATACGCAGTATTTT	CATTLGECNTYTQYF
.	once	TRBJ2-5	TRBV5-4	TGTGTCAGCAGCCCAGCACAGGTGGGGGTGACTCAGTACTTC	CVSSPAQVGVTQYF
TRBD1	.	TRBJ1-5	TRBV28	TGTGCCAGCAGTTTCAGGGGGACAGGGATTTATCAGCCCCAGCATTTC	CASSFRGTGIYQPQHF
.	.	TRBJ2-5	TRBV4-1	TGCGCCAGCAGCCAAGATCGGGGAGGTCACCAAGAGACCCAGTACTTC	CASSQDRGGHQETQYF
.	many	TRBJ2-7	TRBV14	TGTGCCAGCAGCCAAGGTTTGCTAGAGGCCTACGAGCAGTACTTC	CASSQGLLEAYEQYF
TRBD2	many	TRBJ2-1	TRBV20-1	TGCAGTGCTAGGGTACTAGCGGACTACAATGAGCAGTTCTTC	CSARVLADYNEQFF
TRBD1	many	TRBJ2-3	TRBV7-9	TGTGCCAGCAGCTCGTTGACAGGGACAACAGATACGCAGTATTTT	CASSSLTGTTDTQYF
.	.	TRBJ2-7	TRBV29-1	TGCAGCGTTGCGAGTGGATTGGGGTTGCCCTACGAGCAGTACTTC	CSVASGLGLPYEQYF
TRBD1	many	TRBJ2-7	TRBV28	TGTGCCAGCAGATGGGACAGGGCCTCCTACGAGCAGTACTTC	CASRWDRASYEQYF
TRBD1	.	TRBJ2-4	TRBV29-1	TGCAGCGCCCAACCCGGGACAGGGGCGCGGGACATCCAGTACTTC	CSAQPGTGARDIQYF
.	once	TRBJ2-7	TRBV29-1	TGCAGCGTTGAAGATCACGGCTCCTACGAGAAGTACTTC	CSVEDHGSYEKYF
.	many	TRBJ1-6	TRBV28	TGTGCCAGCAGTTTGCAGGGAGAGTGGGATTCACCCCTCCACTTT	CASSLQGEWDSPLHF
.	few	TRBJ2-7	TRBV6-6	TGTGCCAGCAGTCCCAGAGCGGGCGAGCAGTACTTC	CASSPRAGEQYF
.	.	TRBJ1-1	TRBV4-1	TGCGTCAGCAGCCAGTACAGCAAACAGAACACTGAAGCTTTCTTT	CVSSQYSKQNTEAFF
TRBD2	.	TRBJ2-5	TRBV10-3	TGTGCCATCAGTGACCCTGGCGGGAGGCAGGAGACCCGGTACTTC	CAISDPGGRQETRYF
.	.	TRBJ2-1	TRBV5-1	TGCGCCAGCTGCTCGACGGGATTAGCTGAGCAGTTCTTC	CASCSTGLAEQFF
TRBD1	once	TRBJ2-3	TRBV4-1	TGCGCCAGCAGCCAGGACTGGGACAGAGTTGGAGATACGCACTATTTT	CASSQDWDRVGDTHYF
.	.	TRBJ2-1	TRBV30	TGTGCCTGGAGTATCTCCTCCCCCCTTGATGAGCAGTTCTTC	CAWSISSPLDEQFF
.	.	TRBJ2-1	TRBV5-1	TGCGCCAGCAGTTTGAAGGGACGGGGGGCGCGCACCTACAATGAGCAGTTCTTC	CASSLKGRGARTYNEQFF
.	medium-sized	TRBJ2-2	TRBV6-2/TRBV6-3	TGTGCCAGCAGTTCTTCCGGAGAGATGAACACCGGGGAGCTGTTTTTT	CASSSSGEMNTGELFF
TRBD2	once	TRBJ2-1	TRBV5-1	TGCGCCAGCAGCTTGACGGGACTAGCTGAGCAGTTATTC	CASSLTGLAEQLF
.	.	TRBJ2-1	TRBV10-3	TGTGCCATCAGAGACCTGCCGACTGTTTCCCACAATGAGCAGTTCTTC	CAIRDLPTVSHNEQFF
TRBD1	once	TRBJ1-1	TRBV29-1	TGCAGTGCCATCGGACAGGGGTCCGAAGCTTTCTTT	CSAIGQGSEAFF
TRBD2	.	TRBJ2-5	TRBV4-3	TGCGCCAACAGCCAAGCGGCTAGCGGGAGGAGTGGTGAGACCCAGTACTTC	CANSQAASGRSGETQYF
TRBD1	.	TRBJ2-4	TRBV11-2	TGTGCCAGGAGCTCTGGGACAGGGGATAACATTCAATACTTC	CARSSGTGDNIQYF
.	.	TRBJ2-1	TRBV6-4	TGTGCCAGCAGCGACGGGGGAGGAGTGGGTGAGCAGTTCTTC	CASSDGGGVGEQFF
.	.	TRBJ2-5	TRBV6-5	TGTGACAGCAGTTACAGTAGCCAAGAGACCCAGTACTTC	CDSSYSSQETQYF
TRBD1	.	TRBJ2-7	TRBV4-3	TGCGTCAACAGTCAAGAAGCACCCGGGACAGGGCGGTACGAGCAGTACTTC	CVNSQEAPGTGRYEQYF
.	.	TRBJ2-1	TRBV5-1	TGCGCCAGCTCTCTTCTAGCGCGAGATTATGAGCAGTTCTTC	CASSLLARDYEQFF
TRBD2	.	TRBJ2-5	TRBV5-1	TGCGCCAGCAGCTCCTACGGACTAGCGGGAGAGCAGGAGACCCTGTACTTC	CASSSYGLAGEQETLYF
.	few	TRBJ1-4	TRBV11-2	TGTGCTGGCAGCTTAGATCTTGGGGGGCTCAGGCCGTTTTTT	CAGSLDLGGLRPFF
.	many	TRBJ2-1	TRBV28	TGTGCCAGCAGAAGGTCCGGGCCGGCCAACAATGAGCAGTTCTTC	CASRRSGPANNEQFF
.	.	TRBJ2-3	TRBV5-1	TGCGCCAGCAGCTTGAGGACGGGCGGCAGCACAGATACGCAATTTTTT	CASSLRTGGSTDTQFF
.	many	TRBJ2-7	TRBV28	TGTGCCAGCACCCCCTGGGGCTCTTACGAGCAGTACTTC	CASTPWGSYEQYF
.	.	TRBJ2-1	TRBV6-1	TGTGCCAGCAGTGTAAACTTAGAGGAGCTCTTC	CASSVNLEELF